This TCR beta chain was sequenced in a study of T cell responses to AZD1222 COVID-19 vaccine. Germline values: CDR1 SQVTM, CDR2 ANQGSEA. The junction had 2 bases not matched to a gene; V was cut back by 4 bases and J by 8 bases. The CDR3 covers 11 residues. Note on this clone: The antigen is not known.

Method: immunoSEQ multiplex PCR; TCRdb's copy keeps in-frame clones and lacks some. The repertoire has about 150,000 clones, 90% of them found once; the top ten carry approximately 3%. Points from the study as a whole: Two AZD1222 administrations were followed by greater Spike-specific TCR breadth and depth. The study reported that nearly half of spike-specific TCRs target unmutated variant regions.

Specimen: peripheral blood, collected on day 0 of AZD1222 vaccination. The receptor comes from an adult in good health. The rearrangement uses TRBV29-1 and TRBJ2-1, with 7 bases fitting TRBD2. Here the CDR3 reads CSVGEGYEQFF. The CDR3 region has the DNA TGCAGCGTTGGGGAGGGCTATGAGCAGTTCTTC.